This T cell receptor (beta chain) derives from a study of chemoradiotherapy in HPV16-positive cancers. Germline CDR1 is SEHNR and CDR2 is FQNEAQ (reference sequence). The CDR3 length is 15 residues. Trimming removed 6 bases from V and 4 bases from J; junction bases left unmatched: 11. This table comes from immunoSEQ multiplex PCR, and its TCRdb copy is limited to in-frame clones, with some not included. The sample lists roughly 40,000 clones, more than 65% occurring once. This sequence joins TRBV7-9 and TRBJ1-1; 7 nucleotides agree with TRBD1. Sample: blood, taken from a patient who underwent chemoradiotherapy. This receptor was taken from a human donor with HPV-associated anogenital cancer. The CDR3 sequence is CASSPSTGDGTEAFF. The CDR3 DNA is TGTGCCAGCAGTCCCAGCACAGGGGATGGCACTGAAGCTTTCTTT.